These T cell receptor beta chains were read from a single sample in a study of T cell repertoires in cytomegalovirus infection. TCRdb used MiXCR to reprocess the reads, holding one entry per CDR3 protein. Of about 480,000 distinct CDR3 sequences listed, roughly a third are singletons. No antigen has been identified for these receptors. The sample in question was cultured PBMCs, obtained from culture after CMV antigen stimulation. The source is a human donor in good health (CMV status not recorded). Some clones in this sample may be carry-over from other donors' samples. The conserved cysteine and the conserved F or W are not part of the CDR3 here. The D gene is left open where the match is weak. Clone sizes are given selectively: once, few, many, or a class where the clone is expanded.

v_gene | d_gene | abundance | CDR3aa
TRBV7-2 | TRBD1 | many | ASSSRSGTGYNEQF
TRBV7-3 | . | . | ASSLSPGKGTDTQY
TRBV6-2/TRBV6-3 | . | . | ASSYSGFGGLGTDTQY
TRBV7-2 | TRBD1 | few | ASRGPTGDSGNTIY
TRBV6-2/TRBV6-3 | TRBD1 | few | ASSYSRTGDNQPQH
TRBV14 | TRBD1 | . | ASSQDVGRGQDEQF
TRBV7-6 | TRBD2 | many | ASSRTSGEKAGELF
TRBV19 | . | . | ASIPSASELVDTQY
TRBV28 | TRBD2 | . | ASSFLLAGGSSEQY
TRBV19 | TRBD1 | . | ASSNQGANTGELF
TRBV12-3/TRBV12-4 | TRBD1 | . | ASTVNQGASSYNEQF
TRBV6-2/TRBV6-3 | . | . | ASRIFRGNQPQH
TRBV7-8 | . | few | ASSGRLAYNEQF
TRBV4-1 | . | many | ASSRGEGQVNTEAF
TRBV7-8 | . | few | ASALGVSANSNQPQH
TRBV11-2 | TRBD1 | many | ASSRDRANTEAF
TRBV7-8 | TRBD1 | once | ASSLGDRVGELF
TRBV7-9 | . | few | ASSPDYEQY
TRBV4-1 | TRBD1 | . | ASSQEAGTGFNYGYT
TRBV19 | TRBD1 | . | ASSNRGTVYEAF
TRBV5-1 | . | . | ASSVHSPPNYNEQF
TRBV25-1 | TRBD1 | . | ASSDGTGLTDTQY
TRBV20-1 | . | . | SARNTGNTIY
TRBV6-2/TRBV6-3 | TRBD2 | few | ASKLAGGPNHNEQF
TRBV7-8 | . | many | ASSLVSGGLQNIQY
TRBV20-1 | TRBD1 | . | SAIGDRVVAEAF
TRBV19 | . | . | ASSIWGDEQF
TRBV12-3/TRBV12-4 | . | few | ASSVRGGGNQPQH